This T cell receptor (beta chain) was sequenced for a study of patients and donors after allogeneic stem cell transplantation. Germline V gene sequence: CDR1 MNHEY, CDR2 SMNVEV (reference sequence). Trimming pared 3 bases from V and 5 bases from J, leaving 19 bases between. This CDR3 contains 17 residues. This clonotype was observed at least ten times. TCRdb itself ran the RT-PCR reads through MiXCR, one entry per CDR3 protein. The data show some 7,100 distinct CDR3 sequences, approximately 11% seen once. The chain uses TRBV27 and TRBJ1-4; D remains ambiguous. The source is a human donor who was either an allogeneic HSCT recipient or a stem cell or donor lymphocyte infusion donor (not recorded which). It is not recorded whose cells these are; they may come from a transplant donor. The sample consisted of blood, either unsorted or a sorted T cell fraction (not recorded which). In DNA, the CDR3 is TGTGCCAGCAGTTTCTCCCGGGTTGGACTAATAAATGAAAAACTGTTTTTT. Translating it yields CASSFSRVGLINEKLFF.